The entry that follows covers one T cell receptor (beta chain) sequence. Original processing methods: Amplification of reference gene primers was used by the study to estimate nucleated cell counts. Assay used: immunoSEQ multiplex PCR; TCRdb lists only in-frame clones, some missing. V and J calls and clone size are copied from that table; D and trimming were computed from the DNA. The table includes about 56,000 clones, about 85% detected once. The sample comes from a study of blood T cell repertoires in COVID-19. Whole-study context: T cells, B-cell-depleted T cells, or PBMCs provided the cDNA or gDNA that served as material.

This CDR3 has 14 amino acids. CDR1 and CDR2 from the germline V gene are MNHEY and SVGAGI. V lost 7 bases, J lost 3 bases, and 14 bases lay in between. V usage is TRBV6-5 and J usage is TRBJ2-3, with TRBD2 as a possible D gene (6 bases). The sample taken for sequencing was peripheral blood. This receptor was taken from a woman over 75 with acute or convalescent COVID-19. The CDR3 region is CASKRRAVTDTQYF. The CDR3 nucleotides read TGTGCCAGCAAAAGGAGGGCAGTTACAGATACGCAGTATTTT.